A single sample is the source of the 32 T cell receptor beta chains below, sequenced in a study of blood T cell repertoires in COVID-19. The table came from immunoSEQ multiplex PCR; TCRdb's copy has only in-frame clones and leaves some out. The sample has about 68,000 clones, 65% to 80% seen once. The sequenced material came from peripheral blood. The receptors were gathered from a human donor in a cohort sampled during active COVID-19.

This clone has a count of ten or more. The CDR3 DNA is TGTGCCAGCAGCCAACAGATGTACTACGAGCAGTACTTC. This translates into CASSQQMYYEQYF. This sequence joins TRBV14 and TRBJ2-7, with D hard to call. The CDR3 covers 13 residues. V lost 2 bases to trimming and J lost 3 bases, with 8 bases between them. CDR1 and CDR2 (germline): SGHDN, FVKESK.

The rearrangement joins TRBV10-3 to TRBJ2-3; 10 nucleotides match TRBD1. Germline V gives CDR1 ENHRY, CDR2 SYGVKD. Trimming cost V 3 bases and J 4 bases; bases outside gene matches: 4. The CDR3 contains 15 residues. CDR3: CAISERTGGSDTQYF. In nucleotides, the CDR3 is TGTGCCATCAGTGAAAGGACAGGGGGTTCAGATACGCAGTATTTT.

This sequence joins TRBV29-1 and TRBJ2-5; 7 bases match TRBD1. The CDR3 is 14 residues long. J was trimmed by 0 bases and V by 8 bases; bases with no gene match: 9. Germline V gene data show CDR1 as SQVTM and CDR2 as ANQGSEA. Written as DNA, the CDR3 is TGCAGCACCCGGACAGGAGCGTACCAAGAGACCCAGTACTTC. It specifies CSTRTGAYQETQYF.

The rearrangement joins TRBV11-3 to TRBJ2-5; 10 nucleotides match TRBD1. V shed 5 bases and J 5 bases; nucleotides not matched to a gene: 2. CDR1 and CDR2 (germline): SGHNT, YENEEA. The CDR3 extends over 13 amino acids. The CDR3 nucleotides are TGTGCCAGCAGCCTGGGACAGGGGGAGACCCAGTACTTC. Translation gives CASSLGQGETQYF.

CDR3 sequence reads: CASSPTSGGGNEQFF. The CDR3, as DNA: TGTGCCAGCTCACCTACTAGCGGGGGGGGCAATGAGCAGTTCTTC. This rearrangement joins TRBV18 to TRBJ2-1; 13 bases agree with TRBD2. The CDR3 is 15 residues long. Germline CDR1 KGHSH, CDR2 LQKENI. Losses at the gene ends were 3 bases for V and 6 bases for J; bases not matched to a gene: 2.

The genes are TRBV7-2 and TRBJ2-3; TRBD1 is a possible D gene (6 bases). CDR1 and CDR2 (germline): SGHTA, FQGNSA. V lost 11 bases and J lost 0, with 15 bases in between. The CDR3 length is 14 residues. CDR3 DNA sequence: TGTGCCGCCTCCCCGGGACACAGCACAGATACGCAGTATTTT. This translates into CAASPGHSTDTQYF.

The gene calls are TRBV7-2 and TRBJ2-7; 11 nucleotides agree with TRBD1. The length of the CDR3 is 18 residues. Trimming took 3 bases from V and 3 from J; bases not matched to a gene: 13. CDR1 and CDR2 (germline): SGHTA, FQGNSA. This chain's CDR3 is CASSLRTGGFGDYYEQYF. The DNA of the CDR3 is TGTGCCAGCAGCTTGAGGACAGGGGGCTTCGGCGACTACTACGAGCAGTACTTC.

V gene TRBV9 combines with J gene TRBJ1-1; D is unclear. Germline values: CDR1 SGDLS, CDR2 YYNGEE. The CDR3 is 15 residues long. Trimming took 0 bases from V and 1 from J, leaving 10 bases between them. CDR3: CASSVGDIENTEAFF. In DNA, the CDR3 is TGTGCCAGCAGCGTAGGCGACATCGAGAACACTGAAGCTTTCTTT.

CDR3 region: CASSPRLAGTDTQYF. CDR3 nucleotide sequence: TGTGCCAGCTCACCAAGGCTAGCGGGGACAGATACGCAGTATTTT. The rearrangement links TRBV18 to TRBJ2-3; 9 bases align to TRBD2. Germline V lookup: CDR1 KGHSH, CDR2 LQKENI. The CDR3 is 15 amino acids. J gave up 3 bases and V 2 bases, and 3 bases lay outside the gene matches.

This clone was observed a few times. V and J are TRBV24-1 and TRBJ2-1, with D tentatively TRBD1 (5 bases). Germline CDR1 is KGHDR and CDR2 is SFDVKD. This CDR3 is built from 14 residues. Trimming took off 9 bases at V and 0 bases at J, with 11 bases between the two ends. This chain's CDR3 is CATQGSSSYNEQFF. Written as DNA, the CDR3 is TGTGCCACCCAGGGTTCAAGCTCCTACAATGAGCAGTTCTTC.

The CDR3 DNA sequence: TGTGCCAGCAGCCTTGCGGGCACTATCGGGGTCAATGAGCAGTTCTTC. This gives the protein CASSLAGTIGVNEQFF. The chain carries TRBV3-1 (or the pseudogene TRBV3-2) and TRBJ2-1; a weak D match, TRBD2 (5 bases). The CDR3 is 16 amino acids. The V gene lost 4 bases and the J gene lost 6 bases, with 19 bases spanning the gap. Germline values: CDR1 LGHDT, CDR2 YNNKEL (reference sequence).

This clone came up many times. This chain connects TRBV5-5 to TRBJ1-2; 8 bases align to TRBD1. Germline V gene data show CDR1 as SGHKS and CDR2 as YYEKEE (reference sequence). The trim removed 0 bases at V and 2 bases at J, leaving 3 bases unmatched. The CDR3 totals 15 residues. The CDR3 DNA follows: TGTGCCAGCAGCTTGGGACAGGGGCAAAACTATGGCTACACCTTC. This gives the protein CASSLGQGQNYGYTF.

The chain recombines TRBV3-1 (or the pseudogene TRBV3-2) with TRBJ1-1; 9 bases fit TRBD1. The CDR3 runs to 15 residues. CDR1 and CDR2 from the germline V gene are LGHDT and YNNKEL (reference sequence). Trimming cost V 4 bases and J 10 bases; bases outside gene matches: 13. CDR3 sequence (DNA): TGTGCCAGCAGCCCGACAGGGGGTCCCGAAGGAGGAGCTTTCTTT. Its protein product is CASSPTGGPEGGAFF.

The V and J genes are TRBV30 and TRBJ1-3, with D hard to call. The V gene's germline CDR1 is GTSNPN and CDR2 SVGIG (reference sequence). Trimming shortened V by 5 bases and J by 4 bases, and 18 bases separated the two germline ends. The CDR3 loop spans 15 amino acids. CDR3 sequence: CAWAVGSIAGNTIYF. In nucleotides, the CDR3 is TGTGCCTGGGCGGTCGGGTCTATCGCCGGAAACACCATATATTTT.

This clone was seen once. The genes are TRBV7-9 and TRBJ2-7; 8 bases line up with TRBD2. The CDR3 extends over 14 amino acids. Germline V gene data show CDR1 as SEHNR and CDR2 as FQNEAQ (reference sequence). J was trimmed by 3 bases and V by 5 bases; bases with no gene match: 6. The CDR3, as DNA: TGTGCCAGCAGCCCGGGGGGGGTGGGCTACGAGCAGTACTTC. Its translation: CASSPGGVGYEQYF.

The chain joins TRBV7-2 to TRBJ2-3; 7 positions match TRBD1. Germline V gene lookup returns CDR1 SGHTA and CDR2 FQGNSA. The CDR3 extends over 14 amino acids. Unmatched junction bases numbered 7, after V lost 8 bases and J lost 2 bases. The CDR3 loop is CASLPGTVTDTQYF. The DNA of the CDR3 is TGTGCCAGCCTACCAGGGACAGTCACAGATACGCAGTATTTT.

As DNA, the CDR3 is TGTGCCAGTAGCGACAGTATGAATTCACCCCTCCACTTT. Translation: CASSDSMNSPLHF. The chain employs TRBV19 and TRBJ1-6; D might be TRBD1 (5 bases). CDR1 is LNHDA, CDR2 SQIVND, per germline (reference sequence). V gave up 6 bases and J gave up 7 bases, with 10 bases separating them. The CDR3 totals 13 residues.

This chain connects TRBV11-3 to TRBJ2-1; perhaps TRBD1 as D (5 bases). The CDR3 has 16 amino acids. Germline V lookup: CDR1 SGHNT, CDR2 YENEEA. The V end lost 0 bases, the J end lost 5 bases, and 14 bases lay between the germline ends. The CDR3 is CASSLDLTGTDNEQFF. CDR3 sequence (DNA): TGTGCCAGCAGCTTAGATCTAACAGGTACCGACAATGAGCAGTTCTTC.

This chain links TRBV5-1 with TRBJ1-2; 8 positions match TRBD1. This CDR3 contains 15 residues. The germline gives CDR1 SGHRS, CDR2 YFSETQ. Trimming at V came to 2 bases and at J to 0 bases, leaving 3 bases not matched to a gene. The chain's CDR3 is CASSFGTGANYGYTF. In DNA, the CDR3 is TGCGCCAGCAGCTTCGGGACAGGAGCTAACTATGGCTACACCTTC.

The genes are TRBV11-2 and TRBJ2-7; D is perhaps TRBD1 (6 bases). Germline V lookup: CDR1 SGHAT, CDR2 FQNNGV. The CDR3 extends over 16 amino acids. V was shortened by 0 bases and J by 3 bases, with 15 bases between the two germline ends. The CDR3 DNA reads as TGTGCCAGCAGCTTAGATCTCAGGACAGCGCGCTACGAGCAGTACTTC. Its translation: CASSLDLRTARYEQYF.

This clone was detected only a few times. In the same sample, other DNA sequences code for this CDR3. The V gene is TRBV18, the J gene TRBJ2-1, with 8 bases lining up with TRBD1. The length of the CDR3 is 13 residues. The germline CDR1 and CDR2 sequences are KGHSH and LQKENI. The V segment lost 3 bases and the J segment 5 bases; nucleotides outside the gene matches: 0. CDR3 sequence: CASSPGQDNEQFF. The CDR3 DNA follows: TGTGCCAGCTCACCGGGACAGGACAATGAGCAGTTCTTC. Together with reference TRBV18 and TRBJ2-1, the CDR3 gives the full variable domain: NAGVMQNPRHLVRRRGQEARLRCSPMKGHSHVYWYRQLPEEGLKFMVYLQKENIIDESGMPKERFSAEFPKEGPSILRIQQVVRGDSAAYFCASSPGQDNEQFFGPGTRLTVL.

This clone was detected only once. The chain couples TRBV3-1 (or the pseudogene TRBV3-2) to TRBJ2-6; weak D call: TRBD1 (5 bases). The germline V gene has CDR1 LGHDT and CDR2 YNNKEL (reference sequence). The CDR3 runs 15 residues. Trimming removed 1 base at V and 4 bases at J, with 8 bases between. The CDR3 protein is CASSQVGVGANVLTF. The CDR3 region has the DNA TGTGCCAGCAGCCAAGTAGGGGTCGGGGCCAACGTCCTGACTTTC.

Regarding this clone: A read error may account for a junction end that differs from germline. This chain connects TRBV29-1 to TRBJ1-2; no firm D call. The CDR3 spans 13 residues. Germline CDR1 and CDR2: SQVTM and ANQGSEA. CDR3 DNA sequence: TGCAGCGTTGTGGTGCACGGGTCTAGGCGGTCTGTCTTC. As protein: CSVVVHGSRRSVF.

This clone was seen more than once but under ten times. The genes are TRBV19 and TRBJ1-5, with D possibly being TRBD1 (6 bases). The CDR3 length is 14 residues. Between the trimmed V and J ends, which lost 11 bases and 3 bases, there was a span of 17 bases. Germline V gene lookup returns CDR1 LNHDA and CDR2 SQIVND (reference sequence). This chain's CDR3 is CAGPDSVPNQPQHF. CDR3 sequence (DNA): TGTGCCGGCCCGGACAGCGTACCCAATCAGCCCCAGCATTTT.

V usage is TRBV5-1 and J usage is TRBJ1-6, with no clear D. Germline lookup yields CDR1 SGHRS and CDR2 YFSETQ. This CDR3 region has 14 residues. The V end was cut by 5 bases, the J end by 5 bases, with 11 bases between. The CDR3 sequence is CASREGTDNSPLHF. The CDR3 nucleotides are TGCGCCAGCAGAGAGGGCACCGATAATTCACCCCTCCACTTT. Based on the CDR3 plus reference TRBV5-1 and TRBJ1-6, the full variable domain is KAGVTQTPRYLIKTRGQQVTLSCSPISGHRSVSWYQQTPGQGLQFLFEYFSETQRNKGNFPGRFSGRQFSNSRSEMNVSTLELGDSALYLCASREGTDNSPLHFGNGTRLTVT.

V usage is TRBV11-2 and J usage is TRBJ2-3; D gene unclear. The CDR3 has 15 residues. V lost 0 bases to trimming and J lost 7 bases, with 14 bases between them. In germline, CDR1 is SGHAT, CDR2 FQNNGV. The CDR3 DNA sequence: TGTGCCAGCAGCTTAGATAGTCGCTCTCCGTATACGCAGTATTTT. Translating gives CASSLDSRSPYTQYF.

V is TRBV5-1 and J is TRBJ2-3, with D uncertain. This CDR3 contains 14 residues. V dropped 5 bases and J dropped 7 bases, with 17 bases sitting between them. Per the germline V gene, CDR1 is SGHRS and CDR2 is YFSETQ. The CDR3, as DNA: TGCGCCAGCAGTGACTCACGAAACGGAAATACGCAGTATTTT. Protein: CASSDSRNGNTQYF.

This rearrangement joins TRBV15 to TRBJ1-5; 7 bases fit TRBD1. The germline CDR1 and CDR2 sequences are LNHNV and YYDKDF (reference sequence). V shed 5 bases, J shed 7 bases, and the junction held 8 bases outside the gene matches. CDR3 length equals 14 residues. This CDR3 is CATSSRTGQQPQHF. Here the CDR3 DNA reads TGTGCCACCAGCTCACGGACAGGTCAACAGCCCCAGCATTTT.

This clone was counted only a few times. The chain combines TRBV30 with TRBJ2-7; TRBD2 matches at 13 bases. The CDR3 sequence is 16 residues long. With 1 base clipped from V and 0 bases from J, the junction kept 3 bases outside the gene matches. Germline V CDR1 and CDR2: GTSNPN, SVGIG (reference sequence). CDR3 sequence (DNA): TGTGCCTGGAGTGCCTGGACTAGCGGGGGCTCCTACGAGCAGTACTTC. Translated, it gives CAWSAWTSGGSYEQYF.

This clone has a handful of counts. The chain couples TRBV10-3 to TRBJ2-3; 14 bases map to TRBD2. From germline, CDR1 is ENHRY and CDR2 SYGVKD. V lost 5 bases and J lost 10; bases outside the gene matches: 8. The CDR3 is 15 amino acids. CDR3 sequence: CAISRGLAGESAQYF. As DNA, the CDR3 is TGTGCCATCAGTAGGGGACTAGCGGGAGAGAGTGCGCAGTATTTT.

CDR3 sequence (DNA): TGTGCCAGTCACGGAAGGGGGTTTAGCACAGATACGCAGTATTTT. Its protein product is CASHGRGFSTDTQYF. The rearrangement uses TRBV19 and TRBJ2-3; tentative D call: TRBD1 (6 bases). V gave up 8 bases and J gave up 0 bases, with 15 bases separating them. This CDR3 comprises 15 residues. Germline V gene lookup returns CDR1 LNHDA and CDR2 SQIVND (reference sequence).

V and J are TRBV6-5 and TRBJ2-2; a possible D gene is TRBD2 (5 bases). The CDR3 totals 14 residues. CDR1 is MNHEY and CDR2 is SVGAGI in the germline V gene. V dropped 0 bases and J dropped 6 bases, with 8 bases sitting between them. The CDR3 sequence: CASSYSTGAGELFF. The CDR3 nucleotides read TGTGCCAGCAGTTACTCGACCGGGGCCGGGGAGCTGTTTTTT.